The clone carrying this T cell receptor beta chain has ten or more counts. The data were taken from a study of response to subunit inactivated influenza vaccine. CDR1 and CDR2 from the germline V gene are SGHTA and FQGTGA. This CDR3 comprises 13 residues. V was clipped by 5 bases and J by 5 bases, with 10 bases between them. MiXCR was run by TCRdb on the RT-PCR reads, yielding one entry per CDR3 protein. The table records about 570,000 distinct CDR3 sequences, roughly 12% of them present only once. A further study also used this sample, focusing on T cells expressing NK-cell markers. That work adds: UMIs accompanied the 5'RACE template switching by which TCR beta cDNA was made.

The chain links TRBV7-3 to TRBJ2-1; possibly TRBD1 for D (6 bases). This receptor was taken from a man aged 45-65 years who received an inactivated influenza vaccine. The sample in question was PBMCs from blood, obtained on the day of vaccination. The CDR3 loop reads CASSPTGNNEQFF. The DNA of the CDR3 is TGTGCCAGCAGCCCTACAGGGAACAATGAGCAGTTCTTC.